The clone carrying this T cell receptor (beta chain) was picked up many times. Building of the TCR beta libraries involved iRepertoire HTBI primers and Arm-PCR of CDR3 regions. TCRdb re-called the multiplex PCR reads with MiXCR, one entry per CDR3 protein. The sample records hundreds of thousands of distinct CDR3 sequences, 16% being singletons. Sample time point: newly diagnosed GD, antithyroid drugs for less than 3 months. The TCR library used RNA extracted from PBMCs. Unmatched junction bases numbered 6, after V lost 3 bases and J lost 4 bases. The CDR3 loop spans 15 amino acids. These data are taken from a study of regulatory T cells in long-lasting Graves disease. This sample was also put to use in a study of T cells in Graves' hyperthyroidism and ophthalmopathy. That work adds: With the HTBI primer set, the TCR CDR3 went through a first round of RT-PCR. Within blood appeared most thyroid clonotypes that had expanded above 0.001.

The source was peripheral blood mononuclear cells (PBMCs), collected at new diagnosis, from a patient treated with antithyroid drugs. The TCR sequence derives from a woman in her twenties or thirties with Graves disease. The V call is TRBV12-3 or TRBV12-4, the J call TRBJ2-1; 7 nucleotides line up with TRBD2. CDR3 residues: CASSFGGRAYNEQFF. As DNA, the CDR3 is TGTGCCAGCAGTTTTGGAGGGAGGGCGTACAATGAGCAGTTCTTC.